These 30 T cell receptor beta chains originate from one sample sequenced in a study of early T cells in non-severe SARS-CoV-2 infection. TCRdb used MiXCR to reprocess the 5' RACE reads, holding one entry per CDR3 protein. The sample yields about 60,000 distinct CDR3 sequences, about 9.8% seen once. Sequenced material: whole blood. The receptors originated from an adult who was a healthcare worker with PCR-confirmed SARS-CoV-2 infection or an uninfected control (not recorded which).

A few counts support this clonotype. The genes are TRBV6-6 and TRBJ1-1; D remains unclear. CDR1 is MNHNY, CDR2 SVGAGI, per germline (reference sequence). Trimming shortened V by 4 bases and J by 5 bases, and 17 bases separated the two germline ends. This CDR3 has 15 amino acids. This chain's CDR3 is CASSSTGTAPTEAFF. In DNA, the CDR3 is TGTGCCAGCAGTTCGACGGGTACCGCCCCAACTGAAGCTTTCTTT.

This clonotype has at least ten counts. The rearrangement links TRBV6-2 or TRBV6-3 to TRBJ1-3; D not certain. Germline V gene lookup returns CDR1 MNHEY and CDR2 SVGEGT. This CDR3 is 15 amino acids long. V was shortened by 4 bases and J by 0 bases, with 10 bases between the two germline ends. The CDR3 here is CASSSDNRSGNTIYF. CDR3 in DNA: TGTGCCAGCAGTTCTGACAACCGCTCTGGAAACACCATATATTTT.

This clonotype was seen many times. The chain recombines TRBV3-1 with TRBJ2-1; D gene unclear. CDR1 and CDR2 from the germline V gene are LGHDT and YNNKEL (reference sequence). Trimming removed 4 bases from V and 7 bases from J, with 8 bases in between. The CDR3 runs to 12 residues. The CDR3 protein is CASSLVLNEQFF. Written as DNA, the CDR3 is TGTGCCAGCAGCCTGGTGTTGAATGAGCAGTTCTTC.

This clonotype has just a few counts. Here the CDR3 DNA reads TGTGCCAGCAGCCAAGGCATACTAGCGAGGACAGATACGCAGTATTTT. Its translation is CASSQGILARTDTQYF. The chain uses TRBV3-1 and TRBJ2-3; 7 bases are a match to TRBD2. Germline CDR1 LGHDT, CDR2 YNNKEL (reference sequence). The CDR3 is 16 residues long. The V gene end was trimmed by 1 base and the J gene end by 3 bases; junction bases not matched to a gene: 7.

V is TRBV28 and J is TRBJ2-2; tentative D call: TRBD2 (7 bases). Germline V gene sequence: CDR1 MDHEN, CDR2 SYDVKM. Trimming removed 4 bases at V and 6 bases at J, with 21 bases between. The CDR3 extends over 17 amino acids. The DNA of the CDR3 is TGTGCCAGCAGTTCACACGAAGGGAGGGGGTTTCCCGGGGAGCTGTTTTTT. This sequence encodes CASSSHEGRGFPGELFF. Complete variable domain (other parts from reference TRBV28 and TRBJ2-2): DVKVTQSSRYLVKRTGEKVFLECVQDMDHENMFWYRQDPGLGLRLIYFSYDVKMKEKGDIPEGYSVSREKKERFSLILESASTNQTSMYLCASSSHEGRGFPGELFFGEGSRLTVL.

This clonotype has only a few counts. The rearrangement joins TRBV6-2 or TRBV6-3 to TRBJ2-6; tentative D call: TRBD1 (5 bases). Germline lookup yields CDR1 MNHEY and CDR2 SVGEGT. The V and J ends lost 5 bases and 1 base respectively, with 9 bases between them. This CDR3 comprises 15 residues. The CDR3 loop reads CASSRRASGANVLTF. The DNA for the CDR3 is TGTGCCAGCAGTCGCAGGGCTTCTGGGGCCAACGTCCTGACTTTC.

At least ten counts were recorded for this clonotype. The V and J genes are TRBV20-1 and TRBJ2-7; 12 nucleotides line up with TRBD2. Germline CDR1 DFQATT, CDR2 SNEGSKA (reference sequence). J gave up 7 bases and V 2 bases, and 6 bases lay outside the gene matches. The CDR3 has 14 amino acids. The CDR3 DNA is TGCAGTGCTAGACAGACTAGCGGGAGCGGTGAGCAGTACTTC. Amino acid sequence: CSARQTSGSGEQYF.

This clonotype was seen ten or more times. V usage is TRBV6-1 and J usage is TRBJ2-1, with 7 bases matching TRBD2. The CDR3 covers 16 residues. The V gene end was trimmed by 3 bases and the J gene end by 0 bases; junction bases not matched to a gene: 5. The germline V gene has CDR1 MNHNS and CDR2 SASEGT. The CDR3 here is CASSENLADSYNEQFF. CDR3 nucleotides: TGTGCCAGCAGTGAGAATCTAGCGGACTCCTACAATGAGCAGTTCTTC.

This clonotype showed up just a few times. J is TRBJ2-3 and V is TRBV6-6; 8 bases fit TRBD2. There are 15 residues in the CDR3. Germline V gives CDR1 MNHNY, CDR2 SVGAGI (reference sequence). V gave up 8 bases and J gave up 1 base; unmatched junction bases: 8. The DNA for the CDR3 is TGTGCCAGCGCGCCGAGCGGGAGTGGCACAGATACGCAGTATTTT. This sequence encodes CASAPSGSGTDTQYF.

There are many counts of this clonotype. The CDR3 here is CASSLGTGPIQPQHF. CDR3 DNA: TGTGCCAGCAGCTTGGGGACAGGCCCAATTCAGCCCCAGCATTTT. V usage is TRBV5-6 and J usage is TRBJ1-5; 7 bases agree with TRBD1. The CDR3 extends over 15 amino acids. Losses at the gene ends were 0 bases for V and 6 bases for J; bases not matched to a gene: 6. Germline V gene sequence: CDR1 SGHDT, CDR2 YYEEEE.

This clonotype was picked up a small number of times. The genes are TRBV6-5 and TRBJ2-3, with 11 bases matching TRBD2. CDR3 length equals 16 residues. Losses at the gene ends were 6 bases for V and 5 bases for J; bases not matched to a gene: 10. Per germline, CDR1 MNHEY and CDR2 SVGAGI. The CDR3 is CASRGSGLAGGDTQYF. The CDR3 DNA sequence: TGTGCCAGCAGAGGCTCCGGCCTAGCGGGAGGAGATACGCAGTATTTT.

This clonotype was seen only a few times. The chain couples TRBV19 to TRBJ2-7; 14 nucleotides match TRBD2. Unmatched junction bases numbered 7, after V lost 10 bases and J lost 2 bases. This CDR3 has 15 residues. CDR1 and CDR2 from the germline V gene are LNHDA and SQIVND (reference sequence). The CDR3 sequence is CATGTSGSNAYEQYF. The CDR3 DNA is TGTGCCACCGGGACTAGCGGGAGCAACGCCTACGAGCAGTACTTC.

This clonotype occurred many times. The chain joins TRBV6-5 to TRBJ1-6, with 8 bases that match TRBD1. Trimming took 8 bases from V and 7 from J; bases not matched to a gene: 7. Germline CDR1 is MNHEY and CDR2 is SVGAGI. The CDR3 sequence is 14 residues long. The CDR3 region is CASRFGQGNSPLHF. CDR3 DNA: TGTGCCAGCCGCTTCGGACAGGGAAATTCACCCCTCCACTTT.

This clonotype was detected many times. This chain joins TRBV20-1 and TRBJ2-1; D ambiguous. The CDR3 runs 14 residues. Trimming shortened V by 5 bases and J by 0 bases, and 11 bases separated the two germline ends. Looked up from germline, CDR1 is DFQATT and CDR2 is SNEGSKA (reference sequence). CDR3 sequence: CSAPEAISYNEQFF. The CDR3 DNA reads TGCAGTGCTCCAGAGGCTATCTCCTACAATGAGCAGTTCTTC.

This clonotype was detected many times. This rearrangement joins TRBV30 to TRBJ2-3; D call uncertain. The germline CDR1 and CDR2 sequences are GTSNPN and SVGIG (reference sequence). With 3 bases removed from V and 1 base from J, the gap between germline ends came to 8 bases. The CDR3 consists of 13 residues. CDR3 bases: TGTGCCTGGAGACAGCCGGGCACAGATACGCAGTATTTT. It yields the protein CAWRQPGTDTQYF. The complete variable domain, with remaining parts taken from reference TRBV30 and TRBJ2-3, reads SQTIHQWPATLVQPVGSPLSLECTVEGTSNPNLYWYRQAAGRGLQLLFYSVGIGQISSEVPQNLSASRPQDRQFILSSKKLLLSDSGFYLCAWRQPGTDTQYFGPGTRLTVL.

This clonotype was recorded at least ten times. The DNA of the CDR3 is TGTGCCAGTAGTATACGGGTGACAGGGGGCTATGGCTACACCTTC. The encoded protein is CASSIRVTGGYGYTF. The gene calls are TRBV19 and TRBJ1-2, with 9 bases lining up with TRBD1. CDR1 is LNHDA, CDR2 SQIVND, per germline (reference sequence). The V segment lost 2 bases and the J segment 4 bases; nucleotides outside the gene matches: 5. This CDR3 region has 15 residues.

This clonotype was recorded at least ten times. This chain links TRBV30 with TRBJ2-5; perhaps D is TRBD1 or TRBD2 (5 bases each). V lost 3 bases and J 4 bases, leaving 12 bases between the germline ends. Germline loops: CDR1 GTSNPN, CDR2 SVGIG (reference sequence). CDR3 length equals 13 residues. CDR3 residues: CAWSLVGGETQYF. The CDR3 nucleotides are TGTGCCTGGAGCCTCGTTGGGGGAGAGACCCAGTACTTC.

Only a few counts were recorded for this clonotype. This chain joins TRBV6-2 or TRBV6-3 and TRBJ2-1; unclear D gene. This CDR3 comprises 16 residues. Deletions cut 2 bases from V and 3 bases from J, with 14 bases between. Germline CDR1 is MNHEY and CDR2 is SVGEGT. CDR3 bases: TGTGCCAGCAGTTACACGACACAGACCCACTACAATGAGCAGTTCTTC. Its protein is CASSYTTQTHYNEQFF.

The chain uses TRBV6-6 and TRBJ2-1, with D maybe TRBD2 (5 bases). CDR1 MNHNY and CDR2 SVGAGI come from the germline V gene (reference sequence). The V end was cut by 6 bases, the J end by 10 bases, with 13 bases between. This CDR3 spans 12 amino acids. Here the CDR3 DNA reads TGTGCCAGCAGGGCGGGCGAAAAGGAGCAGTTCTTC. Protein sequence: CASRAGEKEQFF.

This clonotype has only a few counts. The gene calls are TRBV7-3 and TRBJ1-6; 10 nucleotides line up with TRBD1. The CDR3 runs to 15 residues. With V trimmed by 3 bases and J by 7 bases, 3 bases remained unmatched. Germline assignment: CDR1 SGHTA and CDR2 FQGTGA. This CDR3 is CASSLTGGRNSPLHF. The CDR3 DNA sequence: TGTGCCAGCAGCTTGACAGGGGGCCGGAATTCACCCCTCCACTTT.

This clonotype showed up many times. The CDR3 coding sequence is TGTGCCAGCAGCTCCGGGACTAAAAATGAGCAGTTCTTC. This codes for CASSSGTKNEQFF. V is TRBV11-2 and J is TRBJ2-1; 7 bases map to TRBD2. J gave up 7 bases and V 4 bases, and 4 bases lay outside the gene matches. The germline CDR1 and CDR2 sequences are SGHAT and FQNNGV. The CDR3 totals 13 residues.

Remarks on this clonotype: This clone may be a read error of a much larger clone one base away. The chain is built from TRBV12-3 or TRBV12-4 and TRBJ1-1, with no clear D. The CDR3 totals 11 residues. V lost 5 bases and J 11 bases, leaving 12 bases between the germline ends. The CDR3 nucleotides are TGTGCCAGCAGTCCCACCACCGAGGCTTTCTTT. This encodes CASSPTTEAFF.

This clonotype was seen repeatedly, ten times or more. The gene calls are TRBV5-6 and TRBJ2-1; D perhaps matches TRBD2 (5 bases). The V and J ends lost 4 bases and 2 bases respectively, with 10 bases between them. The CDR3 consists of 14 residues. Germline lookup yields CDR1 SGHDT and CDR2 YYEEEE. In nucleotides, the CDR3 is TGTGCCAGCAGCCCATGGACTCCCTACAATGAGCAGTTCTTC. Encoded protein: CASSPWTPYNEQFF.

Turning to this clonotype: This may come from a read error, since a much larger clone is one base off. CDR3 DNA sequence: TGTGCCAGCAGCCAGGACCGCGATGAGCAGTTCTTC. It specifies CASSQDRDEQFF. The J gene is TRBJ2-1, the V gene TRBV3-1; D is ambiguous. Per germline, CDR1 LGHDT and CDR2 YNNKEL (reference sequence). CDR3 length: 12 amino acids. Trimming removed 3 bases from V and 8 bases from J, with 8 bases in between.

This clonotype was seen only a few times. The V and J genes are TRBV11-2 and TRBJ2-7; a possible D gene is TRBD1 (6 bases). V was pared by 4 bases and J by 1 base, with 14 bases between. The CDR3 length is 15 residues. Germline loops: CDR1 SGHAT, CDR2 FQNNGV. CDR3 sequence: CASSSGTHGSYEQYF. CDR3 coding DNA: TGTGCCAGCAGCTCCGGGACACATGGATCCTACGAGCAGTACTTC.

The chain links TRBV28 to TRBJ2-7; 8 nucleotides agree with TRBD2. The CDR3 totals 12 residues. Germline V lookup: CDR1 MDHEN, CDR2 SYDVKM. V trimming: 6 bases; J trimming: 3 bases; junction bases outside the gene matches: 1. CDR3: CASRRGDYEQYF. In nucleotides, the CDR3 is TGTGCCAGCAGGCGGGGGGACTACGAGCAGTACTTC.

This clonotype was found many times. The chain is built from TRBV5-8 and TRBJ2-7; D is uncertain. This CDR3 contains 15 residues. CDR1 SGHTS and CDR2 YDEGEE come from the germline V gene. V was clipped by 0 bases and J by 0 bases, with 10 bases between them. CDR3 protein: CASSLAGYISYEQYF. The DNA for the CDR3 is TGTGCCAGCAGCTTGGCCGGGTATATCTCCTACGAGCAGTACTTC.

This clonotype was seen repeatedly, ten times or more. The CDR3 is CASSYLRVEAHASYNEQFF. The CDR3 coding sequence is TGTGCCAGCAGTTACCTGAGGGTGGAGGCCCATGCCTCCTACAATGAGCAGTTCTTC. V is TRBV6-2 or TRBV6-3 and J is TRBJ2-1, with a tentative D call TRBD2 (5 bases). This CDR3 spans 19 amino acids. Germline loops: CDR1 MNHEY, CDR2 SVGEGT. The V end lost 2 bases, the J end lost 0 bases, and 20 bases lay between the germline ends.

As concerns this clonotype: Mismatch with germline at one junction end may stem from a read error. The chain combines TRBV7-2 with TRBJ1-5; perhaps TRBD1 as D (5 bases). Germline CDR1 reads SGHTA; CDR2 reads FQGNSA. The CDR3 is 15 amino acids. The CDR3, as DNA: TGTGCCAGCAGCTCGCCGGGGGGTAGCAATCACCCCCAGCATTTT. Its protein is CASSSPGGSNHPQHF.

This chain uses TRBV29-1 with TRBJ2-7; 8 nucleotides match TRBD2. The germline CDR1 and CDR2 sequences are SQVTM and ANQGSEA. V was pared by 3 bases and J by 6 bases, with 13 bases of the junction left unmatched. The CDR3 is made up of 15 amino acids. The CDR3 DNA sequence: TGCAGCGTTGAGATTCGGGGCGGGGGGCTAGGCGAGCAGTACTTC. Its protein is CSVEIRGGGLGEQYF.